The 20 T cell receptor beta chains reported below all come from one sample, sequenced in a study of blood T cells in healthy people across ages. Alongside a J-beta primer mix, a sample-barcoded 5' primer served in a second PCR lasting 7 to 11 cycles. TCRdb reprocessed the 5' RACE reads with MiXCR, giving one entry per CDR3 protein. Here the sample spans about 1 million distinct CDR3 sequences, under 30% being singletons. The data were also submitted as part of a second study, on T cells of mothers and their children.

The specimen sequenced was blood. The source is a girl aged 2 to 10 in good health.

This clonotype was detected a few times. This rearrangement joins TRBV9 to TRBJ2-5; TRBD2 matches 10 bases. The J call is doubtful: the DNA matches TRBJ2-1 better. The CDR3 has 17 amino acids. Germline V CDR1 and CDR2: SGDLS, YYNGEE. CDR3 sequence (DNA): TGTGCCAGCAGCCCGTGGACCGGGCTAGCGGGAGTCGATGAGCAGTTCTTC. Residues: CASSPWTGLAGVDEQFF.

V and J are TRBV7-9 and TRBJ2-3; 8 bases are a match to TRBD1. This CDR3 comprises 16 residues. The germline gives CDR1 SEHNR, CDR2 FQNEAQ (reference sequence). V gave up 3 bases and J gave up 1 base; unmatched junction bases: 6. The CDR3 is CASSFSTGEGTDTQYF. The CDR3 DNA sequence: TGTGCCAGCAGCTTTTCGACAGGGGAAGGCACAGATACGCAGTATTTT.

The chain carries TRBV10-3 and TRBJ1-2, with 8 bases that match TRBD1. In germline, CDR1 is ENHRY, CDR2 SYGVKD. This CDR3 region has 14 residues. Trimming at V came to 10 bases and at J to 0 bases, leaving 7 bases not matched to a gene. CDR3 DNA: TGTGCCACCGGGACAGGCTACGCTAACTATGGCTACACCTTC. Protein product: CATGTGYANYGYTF.

This clonotype appeared a few times. The chain carries TRBV12-3 or TRBV12-4 and TRBJ2-3; D is perhaps TRBD1 or TRBD2 (5 bases each). Trimming shortened V by 6 bases and J by 3 bases, and 19 bases separated the two germline ends. The CDR3 runs to 16 residues. The CDR3, as DNA: TGTGCCAGCAGCCCCTCGGGGCCTGTCCGAACAGATACGCAGTATTTT. It encodes CASSPSGPVRTDTQYF.

This clonotype was observed a few times. The rearrangement links TRBV24-1 to TRBJ2-2; D is ambiguous. The CDR3 is 16 residues long. V gave up 6 bases and J gave up 5 bases, with 18 bases separating them. CDR1 KGHDR and CDR2 SFDVKD come from the germline V gene. The CDR3 DNA is TGTGCCACCAGTCCCGACTGGTTCAACGGGACCGGGGAGCTGTTTTTT. This encodes CATSPDWFNGTGELFF.

This chain uses TRBV28 with TRBJ2-5, with D unclear. Germline V gene data show CDR1 as MDHEN and CDR2 as SYDVKM. The CDR3 has 8 amino acids. The CDR3: CGSWTQYF. The CDR3 DNA reads TGTGGTAGTTGGACCCAGTACTTC.

This chain uses TRBV12-3 or TRBV12-4 with TRBJ2-5, with D uncertain. The V end was cut by 5 bases, the J end by 7 bases, with 11 bases between. The CDR3 is made up of 12 amino acids. DNA for the CDR3: TGTGCCAGCAGTCTAAGGAGTGGGACCCAGTACTTC. Translating gives CASSLRSGTQYF.

The chain employs TRBV7-2 and TRBJ2-3, with D hard to call. The CDR3 covers 12 residues. Trimming stripped 3 bases from V and 6 bases from J, with 7 bases between. The germline V gene encodes CDR1 SGHTA and CDR2 FQGNSA. As DNA, the CDR3 is TGTGCCAGCAGCTTTAATTGGGATACGCAGTATTTT. Amino acid sequence: CASSFNWDTQYF. Supplemented by reference TRBV7-2 and TRBJ2-3, the full variable domain reads GAGVSQSPSNKVTEKGKDVELRCDPISGHTALYWYRQSLGQGLEFLIYFQGNSAPDKSGLPSDRFSAERTGGSVSTLTIQRTQQEDSAVYLCASSFNWDTQYFGPGTRLTVL.

This clonotype was recorded a few times. This sequence joins TRBV7-2 and TRBJ1-5, with D hard to call. Trimming removed 6 bases from V and 3 bases from J, with 3 bases in between. The CDR3 covers 11 residues. Germline values: CDR1 SGHTA, CDR2 FQGNSA. The CDR3 DNA sequence: TGTGCCAGCAGGGACAATCAGCCCCAGCATTTT. This translates into CASRDNQPQHF.

The V and J genes are TRBV11-2 and TRBJ2-5, with D perhaps matching TRBD2 (6 bases). CDR1 and CDR2 from the germline V gene are SGHAT and FQNNGV. CDR3 length: 16 residues. V lost 0 bases and J 5 bases, leaving 16 bases between the germline ends. The CDR3 DNA reads as TGTGCCAGCAGCTTAGATGGCAGGAGGGCCTGGGAGACCCAGTACTTC. Translated, it gives CASSLDGRRAWETQYF.

The V call is TRBV29-1, the J call TRBJ1-3; tentative D call: TRBD1 (6 bases). The CDR3 is made up of 14 amino acids. V lost 0 bases and J lost 2, with 8 bases in between. Per germline, CDR1 SQVTM and CDR2 ANQGSEA. DNA of the CDR3: TGCAGCGTTGAAGAGCAGGGGACTGGAAACACCATATATTTT. It codes for CSVEEQGTGNTIYF.

The rearrangement links TRBV6-1 to TRBJ2-1, with 12 nucleotides matching TRBD2. Germline V lookup: CDR1 MNHNS, CDR2 SASEGT. The V gene end was trimmed by 3 bases and the J gene end by 6 bases; junction bases not matched to a gene: 3. The CDR3 has 15 residues. The DNA for the CDR3 is TGTGCCAGCAGTGAGGGGACTAGCGGGTCCAATGAGCAGTTCTTC. Its translation is CASSEGTSGSNEQFF.

This clonotype was seen a few times. V usage is TRBV14 and J usage is TRBJ2-3; TRBD2 is a possible D gene (7 bases). The ends were cut back, 0 bases at V and 5 bases at J, with 21 bases in the middle. The CDR3 has 18 amino acids. Germline V CDR1 and CDR2: SGHDN, FVKESK. The CDR3 spells CASSQDSRTGGPQDTQYF. CDR3 bases: TGTGCCAGCAGCCAAGATAGCAGAACGGGGGGCCCTCAAGATACGCAGTATTTT.

This clonotype was counted between two and nine times. The rearrangement uses TRBV12-3 or TRBV12-4 and TRBJ2-7; D might be TRBD1 (6 bases). Trimming removed 5 bases from V and 0 bases from J, with 11 bases in between. CDR3 size: 14 residues. The DNA for the CDR3 is TGTGCCAGCAGTGGCGGACAGTCCTCCTACGAGCAGTACTTC. Translating gives CASSGGQSSYEQYF.

This chain links TRBV29-1 with TRBJ1-1; D unclear. The ends were cut back, 5 bases at V and 4 bases at J, with 8 bases in the middle. The CDR3 spans 11 residues. The germline V gene has CDR1 SQVTM and CDR2 ANQGSEA. This CDR3 is CSVYDGTEAFF. CDR3 in DNA: TGCAGCGTTTATGACGGCACTGAAGCTTTCTTT.

J is TRBJ2-2 and V is TRBV12-3 or TRBV12-4; possibly TRBD2 for D (6 bases). The CDR3 has 13 amino acids. V shed 11 bases and J shed 0 bases, with 10 bases lying between them. CDR3 in DNA: TGTGCCTGTCGGGGGACGAACACCGGGGAGCTGTTTTTT. As protein: CACRGTNTGELFF.

This clonotype was recorded a few times. Since a much larger clone is just one base distant, this may be a read error. The rearrangement joins TRBV12-3 or TRBV12-4 to TRBJ2-5; tentatively, D is TRBD1 or TRBD2 (5 bases each). There are 14 residues in the CDR3. CDR3 sequence reads: CASKRGATEETQCF. DNA for the CDR3: TGTGCCAGCAAACGAGGGGCAACTGAGGAGACCCAGTGCTTC.

This clonotype was counted between two and nine times. This chain connects TRBV29-1 to TRBJ2-2, with D uncertain. This CDR3 is built from 12 residues. Germline CDR1 SQVTM, CDR2 ANQGSEA. Trimming removed 7 bases from V and 6 bases from J, with 12 bases in between. The CDR3 DNA reads TGCAGCGCCGGACCCGTGTCCGGGGAGCTGTTTTTT. The encoded protein is CSAGPVSGELFF.

V gene TRBV9 combines with J gene TRBJ2-4, with no clear D. The CDR3 runs 13 residues. The germline gives CDR1 SGDLS, CDR2 YYNGEE. V gave up 0 bases and J gave up 8 bases, with 9 bases separating them. Here the CDR3 reads CASSVVPWDIQYF. Here the CDR3 DNA reads TGTGCCAGCAGCGTAGTGCCTTGGGACATTCAGTACTTC.

V usage is TRBV6-2 or TRBV6-3 and J usage is TRBJ2-3; D ambiguous. Germline V gene sequence: CDR1 MNHEY, CDR2 SVGEGT. The CDR3 has 14 residues. V dropped 3 bases and J dropped 9 bases, with 16 bases sitting between them. The CDR3, as DNA: TGTGCCAGCAGTTATCCGGACGTACCACGAACGCAGTATTTT. Its protein product is CASSYPDVPRTQYF.